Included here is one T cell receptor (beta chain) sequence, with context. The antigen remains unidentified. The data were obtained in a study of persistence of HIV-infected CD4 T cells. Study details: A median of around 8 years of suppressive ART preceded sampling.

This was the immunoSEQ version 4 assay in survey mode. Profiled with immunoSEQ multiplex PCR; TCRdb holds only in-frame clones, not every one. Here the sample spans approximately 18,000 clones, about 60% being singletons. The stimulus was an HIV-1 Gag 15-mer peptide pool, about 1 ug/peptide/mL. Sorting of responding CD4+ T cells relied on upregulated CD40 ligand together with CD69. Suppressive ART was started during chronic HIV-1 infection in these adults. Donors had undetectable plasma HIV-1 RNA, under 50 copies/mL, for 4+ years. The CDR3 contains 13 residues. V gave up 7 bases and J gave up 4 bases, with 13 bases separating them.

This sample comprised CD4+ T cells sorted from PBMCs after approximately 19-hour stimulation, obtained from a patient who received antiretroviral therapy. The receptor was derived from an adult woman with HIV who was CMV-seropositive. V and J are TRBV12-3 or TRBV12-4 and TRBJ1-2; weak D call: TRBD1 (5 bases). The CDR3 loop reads CASTTDSSYGYTF. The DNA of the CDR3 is TGTGCCAGCACCACTGACAGTTCCTATGGCTACACCTTC.